This T cell receptor beta chain was recorded in a study of blood T cell repertoires in COVID-19. Per the original methods: Reference gene primer amplification gave estimated nucleated cell counts. Clones were sequenced by immunoSEQ multiplex PCR, and TCRdb holds only the in-frame ones, with some missing. The V and J calls and clone size are taken from that table; D and trimming were inferred from the DNA. This sample has nearly 250,000 clones; roughly 85% occur once, and the top ten carry approximately 8.2%. Germline CDR1 reads MNHEY; CDR2 reads SMNVEV (reference sequence). V lost 5 bases to trimming and J lost 0 bases; unmatched junction nucleotides: 4. CDR3 length: 14 amino acids. Participants had their cohort set by participant-reported clinical history.

Sequenced: PBMCs or T cells enriched from blood (not recorded which). The chain couples TRBV27 to TRBJ2-7; 7 nucleotides match TRBD1. This receptor was identified in a woman in her forties or fifties with acute COVID-19. The chain's CDR3 is CASSPGQLSYEQYF. The DNA of the CDR3 is TGTGCCAGCAGTCCGGGACAGCTCTCCTACGAGCAGTACTTC.